This T cell receptor beta chain was obtained from a study of cytomegalovirus exposure and HLA in healthy donors (dated by TCRdb to the late 2010s). For context, the study as a whole: According to an earlier analysis of several hundred of the donors, 150 million to 200 million T cells yielded some 110 million unique TCR beta sequences and 276 Gb of sequence data. To study patterns of TCR occurrence, a later analysis re-analyzed previously published TCR beta repertoires from just over 650 donors and added high-resolution HLA genotyping. Roughly five DR-DQ haplotypes were handled as single units for association and clustering because linkage in the cohort was strong. An earlier analysis of 587 of the donors used high-throughput TCR beta sequencing to judge whether each TCR beta V gene segment behaved as functional or pseudogenic. Genome-wide SNP genotypes for about 65% of the 666 donors were used in a later genetic analysis, which treated that subset as a discovery cohort. To predict cytomegalovirus infection status, the study combined high-throughput TCR immunosequencing, statistical association of individual TCRs with disease status, and machine learning. Class I and class II HLA loci were covered by the typing at four-digit resolution. In the later analysis, no new phenotypic data were used to find candidate immune exposures; instead, reliance was placed on TCR beta sequences and their occurrence across donors. Approximately 310 gigabases of sequencing data and around 85 million unique TCR sequences made up an early release that covered under 750 HLA-typed donors. The study profiled the T cell repertoires of hundreds of subjects by immunosequencing and related them to cytomegalovirus serostatus. The study aimed to test whether cataloging public T cell receptors could reveal signatures of past pathogen exposure. All discovery cohort repertoires had been generated on a single sequencing platform. Among about 400 genotyped donors of the cohort, an average of roughly 230,000 unique TCR beta nucleotide sequences was sequenced per donor, of which about 18% were non-productive. Typing coverage varied by locus: roughly 629-640 donors for A, B, C, DRB1 and DQB1; more than 500 for DQA1; about 600 for DPA1; around 450 for DPB1. Of the roughly 400 genotyped donors, about 80% fell in the genetic ancestry cluster associated with self-reported Caucasian donors. Donor age, sex, ethnicity and CMV serostatus were compiled alongside the repertoire data. Along with the approximately 700-subject first cohort, a separate validation cohort of about 110 different subjects was used.

The cohort consisted of approximately 670 healthy bone marrow donors. All cohort members were sampled while nominally healthy, although unrecorded immune exposures were likely present. The donor was CMV seropositive and was included in the group of about 290 seropositive cohort members. Each donor provided a peripheral blood sample, and peripheral blood mononuclear cells were used for TCR beta sequencing. Genomic DNA extraction from the blood cell samples was performed with the Qiagen DNeasy Blood Extraction Kit. This clone was seen only once. It lacks a known antigen. Per-base qualities were not stored, and no clone one base away is much larger. Overall study results and their limits: Because HLA typing was missing for some donors at each locus, association tests included only the typed subset. The presence/absence analyses assumed that sequencing depth was roughly uniform across donors, and that assumption may not be true. Compared with the roughly 700-donor mean, donors in an Asian-associated ancestry cluster had fewer N-insertions in productive TCRs, according to a later genetic analysis. A group of highly shared sequence variants was considered likely to be a technical artifact of the sequencing pipeline. Correlated functional status among segregating V segments might be attributable to linkage disequilibrium, but an unknown experimental factor could not be ruled out. The classifier was reported to diagnose cytomegalovirus status with high specificity and sensitivity in both the original and validation cohorts. Specific HLA alleles were associated with roughly 17,000 TCR beta sequences at a false discovery rate of 0.05 in a later analysis. Because counts were too low, 15 to 20 rarely observed V segments, including chromosome 9 orphons, were left out of the earlier analysis of approximately 500 of the donors. According to a later analysis, parvovirus B19, influenza, CMV and Epstein-Barr virus appeared linked to several top co-occurrence clusters. In a later analysis, most CMV-associated TCR beta chains were found to appear HLA-restricted, with HLA associations seemingly driven largely by CMV exposure. According to a later analysis, TCR association rates differed among HLA loci, with DRB1 alleles showing the most associated TCRs and HLA-C alleles showing the fewest. In a later analysis, HLA-associated TCR beta chains showed more clonal expansion and lower generation probabilities than non-associated chains that were equally common. The cohort was sequenced for TCR beta chains only, and without alpha or paired-chain data the features that could be detected were limited. In an earlier analysis of some 500 of the donors, most TCR beta V segments were observed in productive rearrangements about 87% or about 30% of the time, broadly matching IMGT annotations. In vitro tests confirmed that a few of the cytomegalovirus-associated TCR beta chains recognize cytomegalovirus antigens. While some public TCRs were present in many individuals, most TCR sequences turned up only very rarely across donors. An association between a missense DCLRE1C variant and V-gene and J-gene trimming of TCR beta chains was found in a later genetic analysis and replicated in an independent cohort. The study gave a list of about 160 TCR beta chains associated with cytomegalovirus. The only immune exposure information available for the cohort was CMV serostatus. A further reported finding was that TCR beta sequences accurately predicted the HLA-A and HLA-B alleles for most subjects in the first cohort. The 87-base-pair reads could not distinguish some IMGT-functional V segments, including TRBV6-2 and TRBV6-3, so those segments were excluded. Strong co-occurrence of HLA alleles, especially DR and DQ, made assigning TCR associations to individual alleles difficult. The authors suggested that the approach could potentially be generalized to other disease states and immunological phenotypes.

CDR1 SGDLS and CDR2 YYNGEE are derived from the germline V gene. The CDR3, cysteine through phenylalanine, is 18 amino acids long. Only the CDR3 DNA stays, 54 bases, in frame from base 1. V lost 4 bases and J lost 3 bases; the stretch between them is 23 bases long. Receptor libraries were prepared by the immunoSEQ multiplex PCR assay. For the multiplex PCR, a mixture combining 60 forward primers for TCR Vbeta segments and 13 reverse primers for TCR Jbeta segments was used. Amplification of the CDR3 region of rearranged TCR beta genes was performed with a multiplex PCR assay on genomic DNA. On the Illumina HiSeq System, the amplified TCR beta libraries were sequenced as 87-base-pair reads. Under the source paper's analysis protocol: Across the 670 or so repertoires, a later analysis counted approximately 75 million unique TCR beta chains, approximately 12 million of which were shared by at least two donors. To remove PCR and sequencing errors, raw reads were error-corrected and collapsed into unique sequences using a nearest-neighbor algorithm that merged closely related sequences. V, D and J gene segments were assigned by aligning CDR3 sequences to IMGT reference sequences. For a sequence to be retained, a match of at least six nucleotides to both a V gene segment and a J gene segment was required. Rearrangements were called productive when the CDR3 lacked stop codons and stayed in frame with V and J; all others were non-productive. CDR3 was defined by IMGT convention, running from the second conserved V-encoded cysteine to the conserved J-encoded phenylalanine. The earlier analysis of fewer than 750 of the donors excluded sequences that lacked an unambiguous match to a single V gene segment. An earlier analysis of approximately 590 of the donors called V segments functional above 56.7% productive rearrangements and segregating when the between-donor standard deviation exceeded 5%. A statistical classification framework was built to diagnose cytomegalovirus status from the catalog of TCR beta chain sequences. In a later analysis, V and J genes were assigned by comparing TCR nucleotide sequences against IMGT/GENE-DB human TR gene sequences. A later analysis assigned CDR3 sequences and most-parsimonious VDJ recombination scenarios with the TCRdist pipeline. In a later analysis, every TCR beta chain was defined by the combination of its CDR3 amino acid sequence and its V-gene family, and reads without a unique V-gene family were dropped. A later analysis removed roughly 590 highly shared, low-generation-probability nucleotide sequences to deal with suspected cross-contamination and a sequencing artifact. In a later analysis, a clonal expansion index was calculated for each public chain from normalized within-repertoire ranks of inferred template counts. In a later analysis, generation probabilities were computed using a VDJ recombination model fitted to out-of-frame rearrangements, and the results were checked against IGoR. In a later analysis, TCR-TCR, TCR-HLA and TCR-CMV co-occurrence was scored with hypergeometric tests, and a repertoire-size bias correction was applied to TCR pairs. In a later analysis, false discovery rates were estimated by permuting HLA or CMV assignments 20 times. In a later analysis, co-occurring TCRs were grouped using DBSCAN, with TCRdist sequence similarity added in when clustering inside HLA-allele-positive subsets. For co-occurrence clustering, repertoires with fewer than 30,000 or more than 120,000 public chains were excluded, along with five repertoires with anomalous nucleotide sharing. This immuneACCESS table, as held by TCRdb, lists in-frame sequences with V and J called but not all clones. Of the missing ones, under half trace to an unresolved V gene in checked studies; the others have no known cause. The V and J calls and clone size come from that table; D and trimming were worked out from the DNA. Counted in this sample were 93,000 or so clones; 84% of them appeared once. About 5.6% of the sample rests with the top ten.

The clonotype comes from a woman between 18 and 29 years old in good health and CMV-seropositive. Recombination connected TRBV9 to TRBJ2-1; tentative D gene TRBD2, with 8 bases matching. The sequencing input was PBMCs. The CDR3 reads as follows: CASSPSGGWAGGYNEQFF. The DNA reads as follows: TGTGCCAGCAGCCCCTCGGGGGGGTGGGCAGGGGGCTACAATGAGCAGTTCTTC.